This T cell receptor beta chain emerged from a study of identical twins. MiXCR, run by TCRdb on the 5' RACE reads, gives a single entry per CDR3 protein. This table holds under 800,000 distinct CDR3 sequences, around 21% found once. Germline V CDR1 and CDR2: SGHTA, FQGNSA. The trim removed 4 bases at V and 4 bases at J, leaving 6 bases unmatched. The CDR3 spans 15 residues. This clonotype was found many times. These data were also reused for a study on T cells expressing NK-cell markers.

The rearrangement uses TRBV7-2 and TRBJ2-1; 8 bases match TRBD1. The TCR sequence derives from a woman under 30 in good health. Material: PBMCs. As DNA, the CDR3 is TGTGCCAGCAGCTCCGACAGGGGTGGATACAATGAGCAGTTCTTC. Encoded protein: CASSSDRGGYNEQFF.